This is a list of T cell receptor beta chains from one sample in a study of blood T cells in healthy people across ages. MiXCR, applied by TCRdb to the 5' RACE reads, yields one record per CDR3 protein. The sample gives some 1,800,000 distinct CDR3 sequences, around 42% of which show up once; about 23% is in the top ten. The sequencing sample was made of blood. Receptor source: a human donor in good health. Each CDR3 is given with its conserved first and last residue. A D gene is named only where the DNA matches it firmly. A clone size is listed for some rows: how often the clone was seen (once, few, many), or a class if it is expanded.

TRBV6-6	TRBJ2-5	.	.	TGTGCCAGCAGCTCCGGAAGGACCGAACAAGAGACCCAGTACTTC	CASSSGRTEQETQYF
TRBV4-1	TRBJ1-6	.	.	TGCGCCAGCAGCCCCTTCGGGGGGAGCTCCTATAATTCACCCCTCCACTTT	CASSPFGGSSYNSPLHF
TRBV6-1	TRBJ2-7	TRBD2	.	TGTGCCAGCAGCGACCGGGAGGTCGGGACCTACGAGCAGTACTTC	CASSDREVGTYEQYF
TRBV20-1	TRBJ1-6	.	.	TGCAGTGCTAGTCGTGAGGTTAATTCACCCCTCCACTTT	CSASREVNSPLHF
TRBV5-1	TRBJ1-1	.	.	TGCGCCAGCAGCGCGCCGGCAGGGGAGTCTGAAGCTTTCTTT	CASSAPAGESEAFF
TRBV20-1	TRBJ1-6	.	few	TGCAGTGCTAGTGGCTCCAGGGAGTCCCTCCACTTT	CSASGSRESLHF
TRBV6-5	TRBJ2-7	.	few	TGTGCCAGCAGTTCCCGGTGGGGCGGCGAGCAGTACTTC	CASSSRWGGEQYF
TRBV28	TRBJ2-5	.	.	TGTGCCAGCAGCGGAGGAACTTTAGAGACCCAGTACTTC	CASSGGTLETQYF
TRBV7-2	TRBJ2-7	TRBD1	few	TGTGCCAGCAGCCCAGACAGGGGGGCCTACGAGCAGTACTTC	CASSPDRGAYEQYF
TRBV28	TRBJ2-4	.	few	TGTGCCACGACCTCCGGGGGAGTCAAAAACATTCAGTACTTC	CATTSGGVKNIQYF
TRBV27	TRBJ1-1	TRBD1	.	TGTGCCAGCAGTCCCATCGGGACAGGGAACACTGAAGCTTTCTTT	CASSPIGTGNTEAFF
TRBV11-2	TRBJ2-5	.	.	TGTGCCAGCAGCTTCCCCGAAATGGAGACCCAGTACTTC	CASSFPEMETQYF
TRBV24-1	TRBJ1-1	TRBD1	.	TGTGCCACCAGGGGACAGGGCGTCACTGAAGCTTTCTTT	CATRGQGVTEAFF
TRBV7-9	TRBJ1-2	TRBD1	few	TGTGCCGGCAGCTTTACAGGGGACTATGGCTACACCTTC	CAGSFTGDYGYTF
TRBV5-1	TRBJ2-4	.	many	TGCGCCAGCAGCTTGGGTTTAGGAAATGAAGGCAAAAACATTCAGTACTTC	CASSLGLGNEGKNIQYF
TRBV10-3	TRBJ2-7	TRBD1	many	TGTGCCATCCGACAGGGGGACGAGCAGTACTTC	CAIRQGDEQYF
TRBV20-1	TRBJ1-3	.	.	TGCAGTGCTTTTCCGGACAGTCCTGGAAACACCATATATTTT	CSAFPDSPGNTIYF
TRBV5-1	TRBJ2-3	TRBD2	few	TGCGCCAGCAGCTTGGCCGGAGGACTAGCGACAGATACGCAGTATTTT	CASSLAGGLATDTQYF
TRBV7-3	TRBJ2-1	TRBD2	few	TGTGCCAGCAGCTTAATTAGCGGGGGGGCCGATGAGCAGTTCTTC	CASSLISGGADEQFF
TRBV29-1	TRBJ2-4	TRBD2	once	TGCAGCGTTGCCCTAGCGGGGGACAATGAGCAGTACTTC	CSVALAGDNEQYF
TRBV7-8	TRBJ2-3	TRBD2	.	TGTGCCAGCAGCTTAAGGCTAGCGGGGCCGTTTAGCACAGATACGCAGTATTTT	CASSLRLAGPFSTDTQYF
TRBV7-2	TRBJ1-2	.	few	TGTGCCAGCAGCACTCCGGGGGGGGTGAGGGCTGGCTACACCTTC	CASSTPGGVRAGYTF
TRBV7-9	TRBJ2-2	TRBD1	once	TGTGCCAGCAGAAGGACAGGGGGCTCTTTGCGGGAGACCGGGGAGCTGTTTTTT	CASRRTGGSLRETGELFF
TRBV15	TRBJ2-3	TRBD1	few	TGTGCCACCAGCAGGACCCTGTTTGCAGACAGGGCCACAGATACGCAGTATTTT	CATSRTLFADRATDTQYF
TRBV29-1	TRBJ2-5	TRBD2	few	TGCAGCGTTGAAGGTGATCACCCGTCAAGGGAGGGGACCCAGTACTTC	CSVEGDHPSREGTQYF
TRBV20-1	TRBJ2-7	TRBD1	few	TGCAGTGCTAGGACAGGGGGGACCCACTACGAGCAGTACTTC	CSARTGGTHYEQYF
TRBV6-2/TRBV6-3	TRBJ1-2	.	few	TGTGCCAGCAGTTATCCTGACCCGGGCTACACCTTC	CASSYPDPGYTF
TRBV29-1	TRBJ2-3	TRBD2	few	TGCAGCGTCTCGGGACTAGCGGGAGACACAGATACGCAGTATTTT	CSVSGLAGDTDTQYF
TRBV10-3	TRBJ2-7	TRBD1	few	TGTGCCATCAGTGACTCTCTAGGGAGGACAGGGACCTACGAGCAGTACTTC	CAISDSLGRTGTYEQYF
TRBV20-1	TRBJ2-1	TRBD1	few	TGCAGTGCTACCCCGGGACAGGGCGGCGATGAGCAGTTCTTC	CSATPGQGGDEQFF
TRBV18	TRBJ2-1	.	once	TGTGCCAGCTCACCGACAGTGGACAATGAGCAGTTCTTC	CASSPTVDNEQFF
TRBV12-3/TRBV12-4	TRBJ2-7	.	.	TGTGCCAGCAGCTGGACCCAGGGCTCCTACGAGCAGTACTTC	CASSWTQGSYEQYF
TRBV20-1	TRBJ2-5	.	few	TGCAGTGCTAGAGATGGCAGGGCGGGGGAGACCCAGTACTTC	CSARDGRAGETQYF
TRBV11-2	TRBJ1-2	TRBD1	few	TGTGCCAGCAGCTTAAGTCTAGGGGGCAGCTATGGCTACACCTTC	CASSLSLGGSYGYTF
TRBV7-2	TRBJ2-7	.	.	TGTGCCAGCAGTTACACAAGTTCCAGCTCCTACGAGCAGTACTTC	CASSYTSSSSYEQYF